A selection of T cell receptor beta chains follows, all from one sample in a study of blood T cell repertoires in COVID-19. Some clones are missing from TCRdb's copy, which holds only in-frame ones; the method was immunoSEQ multiplex PCR. Of around 55,000 clones detected, about 93% appear once; the ten largest clones hold over 13%. Input material: peripheral blood. The receptors shown here come from a human donor with active COVID-19. The donor label of this sample is uncertain. The CDR3 runs from the conserved cysteine through the conserved F or W. The order of the fields is J gene, CDR3 length, D gene, V gene, clone size, CDR3 protein, CDR3 DNA. The D gene is left open where the match is weak. Clone size is not always given. Where it is, it says once, few, many or a class for expanded clones.

j_call: TRBJ2-1
cdr3_length: 13
d_call: TRBD2
v_call: TRBV29-1
clone_size: .
cdr3_aa: CSVVAGGHNEQFF
cdr3_nt: TGCAGCGTTGTAGCGGGAGGGCACAATGAGCAGTTCTTC

j_call: TRBJ2-7
cdr3_length: 16
d_call: TRBD2
v_call: TRBV5-1
clone_size: .
cdr3_aa: CASSEAGTSGTYEQYF
cdr3_nt: TGCGCCAGCAGCGAAGCCGGGACTAGCGGGACTTACGAGCAGTACTTC

j_call: TRBJ2-3
cdr3_length: 16
d_call: TRBD2
v_call: TRBV6-2/TRBV6-3
clone_size: .
cdr3_aa: CASSYGGGGATDTQYF
cdr3_nt: TGTGCCAGCAGTTATGGCGGCGGGGGGGCCACAGATACGCAGTATTTT

j_call: TRBJ2-3
cdr3_length: 13
d_call: .
v_call: TRBV27
clone_size: .
cdr3_aa: CASSSVAELTQYF
cdr3_nt: TGTGCCAGCAGCTCTGTAGCGGAGCTAACGCAGTATTTT

j_call: TRBJ1-4
cdr3_length: 15
d_call: .
v_call: TRBV4-2
clone_size: .
cdr3_aa: CASSPFGTPNEKLFF
cdr3_nt: TGTGCCAGCAGCCCGTTCGGGACACCTAATGAAAAACTGTTTTTT

j_call: TRBJ2-2
cdr3_length: 16
d_call: .
v_call: TRBV7-3
clone_size: .
cdr3_aa: CASSPSRGGSTGELFF
cdr3_nt: TGTGCCAGCAGCCCGTCCAGGGGAGGGAGCACCGGGGAGCTGTTTTTT

j_call: TRBJ2-3
cdr3_length: 15
d_call: TRBD2
v_call: TRBV5-4
clone_size: once
cdr3_aa: CASRKGLAITDTQYF
cdr3_nt: TGTGCCAGCAGGAAGGGACTAGCGATTACAGATACGCAGTATTTT

j_call: TRBJ2-1
cdr3_length: 15
d_call: .
v_call: TRBV7-7
clone_size: .
cdr3_aa: CASSLGTAPGNEQFF
cdr3_nt: TGTGCTAGCAGCTTAGGGACTGCCCCAGGCAATGAGCAGTTCTTC

j_call: TRBJ2-1
cdr3_length: 11
d_call: .
v_call: TRBV5-6
clone_size: once
cdr3_aa: CASSVRNEQFF
cdr3_nt: TGTGCCAGCAGCGTCCGCAATGAGCAGTTCTTC

j_call: TRBJ2-2
cdr3_length: 12
d_call: TRBD2
v_call: TRBV29-1
clone_size: .
cdr3_aa: CSVDPGGGELFF
cdr3_nt: TGCAGCGTTGATCCGGGGGGCGGGGAGCTGTTTTTT

j_call: TRBJ2-3
cdr3_length: 15
d_call: TRBD1
v_call: TRBV6-6
clone_size: once
cdr3_aa: CASSPIRGPIDTQYF
cdr3_nt: TGTGCCAGCAGTCCCATAAGGGGGCCTATAGATACGCAGTATTTT

j_call: TRBJ2-1
cdr3_length: 11
d_call: TRBD2
v_call: TRBV12-5
clone_size: .
cdr3_aa: CASGLERDLFF
cdr3_nt: TGTGCTAGTGGTTTAGAGCGGGACCTCTTCTTC

j_call: TRBJ1-3
cdr3_length: 14
d_call: .
v_call: TRBV30
clone_size: .
cdr3_aa: CAWRSKGQGNTIYF
cdr3_nt: TGTGCCTGGAGGTCGAAAGGACAGGGAAACACCATATATTTT

j_call: TRBJ1-1
cdr3_length: 13
d_call: .
v_call: TRBV11-2
clone_size: .
cdr3_aa: CASSPSTGFMAFF
cdr3_nt: TGTGCCAGCAGCCCCTCCACAGGGTTTATGGCTTTCTTT

j_call: TRBJ1-5
cdr3_length: 17
d_call: TRBD1
v_call: TRBV28
clone_size: .
cdr3_aa: CASSSPSGTGFIGPQHF
cdr3_nt: TGTGCCAGCAGTTCCCCATCCGGGACAGGGTTTATCGGGCCCCAGCATTTT

j_call: TRBJ1-5
cdr3_length: 15
d_call: TRBD1
v_call: TRBV18
clone_size: few
cdr3_aa: CASSASTGANQPQHF
cdr3_nt: TGTGCCAGCTCAGCCTCGACAGGGGCAAATCAGCCCCAGCATTTT

j_call: TRBJ1-5
cdr3_length: 20
d_call: TRBD1
v_call: TRBV2
clone_size: .
cdr3_aa: CASSENQRQGAKYSNQPQHF
cdr3_nt: TGTGCCAGCAGTGAAAATCAACGACAGGGGGCAAAATATAGCAATCAGCCCCAGCATTTT

j_call: TRBJ1-6
cdr3_length: 14
d_call: TRBD1
v_call: TRBV6-5
clone_size: .
cdr3_aa: CASSPGTDNSPLHF
cdr3_nt: TGTGCCAGCAGCCCCGGGACAGATAATTCACCCCTCCACTTT

j_call: TRBJ1-1
cdr3_length: 14
d_call: .
v_call: TRBV7-9
clone_size: .
cdr3_aa: CASSFPGMNTEAFF
cdr3_nt: TGTGCCAGCAGCTTCCCAGGGATGAACACTGAAGCTTTCTTT

j_call: TRBJ1-5
cdr3_length: 16
d_call: .
v_call: TRBV6-2/TRBV6-3
clone_size: .
cdr3_aa: CASSYKGFASNQPQHF
cdr3_nt: TGTGCCAGCAGTTATAAGGGGTTCGCAAGCAATCAGCCCCAGCATTTT

j_call: TRBJ1-1
cdr3_length: 14
d_call: .
v_call: TRBV7-9
clone_size: .
cdr3_aa: CASSLLQGSQEAFF
cdr3_nt: TGTGCCAGCAGCTTACTCCAGGGCTCCCAGGAAGCTTTCTTT

j_call: TRBJ2-7
cdr3_length: 16
d_call: TRBD1
v_call: TRBV27
clone_size: few
cdr3_aa: CASSAHPGQGAYEQYF
cdr3_nt: TGTGCCAGCAGTGCCCACCCTGGACAGGGGGCCTACGAGCAGTACTTC

j_call: TRBJ2-7
cdr3_length: 18
d_call: .
v_call: TRBV7-9
clone_size: .
cdr3_aa: CASSTNDGTVAPSYEQYF
cdr3_nt: TGTGCCAGCAGCACCAATGACGGAACAGTTGCACCCTCCTACGAGCAGTACTTC

j_call: TRBJ1-4
cdr3_length: 15
d_call: TRBD1
v_call: TRBV5-1
clone_size: .
cdr3_aa: CASSLGNAGGEKLFF
cdr3_nt: TGCGCCAGCAGCCTCGGTAATGCAGGGGGAGAAAAACTGTTTTTT

j_call: TRBJ1-1
cdr3_length: 10
d_call: .
v_call: TRBV20-1
clone_size: .
cdr3_aa: CSAGYTEAFF
cdr3_nt: TGCAGTGCCGGGTATACTGAAGCTTTCTTT

j_call: TRBJ1-6
cdr3_length: 18
d_call: .
v_call: TRBV27
clone_size: once
cdr3_aa: CASSARGGEGSYNSPLHF
cdr3_nt: TGTGCCAGCAGCGCACGTGGGGGCGAGGGCTCCTATAATTCACCCCTCCACTTT

j_call: TRBJ2-7
cdr3_length: 13
d_call: TRBD1
v_call: TRBV7-7
clone_size: .
cdr3_aa: CASSPGGPHEQYF
cdr3_nt: TGTGCTAGCAGTCCAGGGGGCCCCCACGAGCAGTACTTC

j_call: TRBJ1-5
cdr3_length: 14
d_call: TRBD1
v_call: TRBV27
clone_size: .
cdr3_aa: CASSPGTGNQPQHF
cdr3_nt: TGTGCCAGCAGTCCCGGGACAGGGAACCAGCCCCAGCATTTT

j_call: TRBJ2-6
cdr3_length: 15
d_call: .
v_call: TRBV2
clone_size: .
cdr3_aa: CASKVWAGGANVLTF
cdr3_nt: TGTGCCAGCAAGGTGTGGGCTGGTGGGGCCAACGTCCTGACTTTC